This note documents a single T cell receptor beta chain sequence. The antigen is not known. This sample was taken from a study of radiotherapy plus CTLA-4 blockade in lung cancer. Whole-study context: Objective responses were documented in around 19% of patients, with disease control in approximately 32%.

Assay used: immunoSEQ multiplex PCR; TCRdb lists only in-frame clones, some missing. The sample has some 77,000 clones, 86% seen once; the top ten hold approximately 2%. Study-level points and caveats: An expansion of tumor-derived TCR clones occurred in blood after radiotherapy plus ipilimumab.

The CDR3 contains 15 residues. Losses at the gene ends were 3 bases for V and 1 base for J; bases not matched to a gene: 6. In germline, CDR1 is GTSNPN, CDR2 SVGIG (reference sequence). The chain carries TRBV30 and TRBJ1-5, with TRBD1 matching over 7 bases. This TCR came from a human donor with non-small cell lung cancer who had a partial response to radiotherapy plus ipilimumab. The sequenced sample was peripheral blood, obtained from a patient treated with radiotherapy plus ipilimumab. CDR3 loop: CAWSAGTVSNQPQHF. The CDR3 DNA reads as TGTGCCTGGAGCGCCGGGACAGTGAGCAATCAGCCCCAGCATTTT.